This T cell receptor (beta chain) was sequenced for a study of shared clonotypes between healthy human individuals. For the study at large: Used for every donor were three CD4 naive, three CD4 memory, two CD8 naive and one CD8 memory plate.

The ends lost 6 bases at V and 6 bases at J; junction bases unmatched: 10. CDR3 size: 13 residues. The V gene's germline CDR1 is SQVTM and CDR2 ANQGSEA. This table comes from immunoSEQ multiplex PCR, and its TCRdb copy is limited to in-frame clones, with some not included. This table has some 550,000 clones, about 97% appearing once. Among the donors, all were Caucasian adults who lived in Nashville, Tennessee. Sequenced input: naive CD4+ T cells sorted from blood. As to subset: CD45RA+ positively selected. The genes are TRBV29-1 and TRBJ1-1, with 7 bases fitting TRBD1. This sequence originates from a woman in her twenties or thirties in good health. CDR3 nucleotides: TGCAGCGTGGGACAGCGGAGATTGTCTGAAGCTTTCTTT. Translating it yields CSVGQRRLSEAFF.